The 31 T cell receptor beta chains listed next were all sequenced from one sample in a study of T cell responses to AZD1222 COVID-19 vaccine. Method: immunoSEQ multiplex PCR; TCRdb's copy keeps in-frame clones and lacks some. The table lists approximately 85,000 clones, approximately 87% of them singletons. Sequencing used peripheral blood, obtained on day 0 of AZD1222 vaccination. The receptors originated from an adult in good health.

This sequence joins TRBV7-3 and TRBJ2-1; D remains unclear. The CDR3 has 12 amino acids. Trimming took 3 bases from V and 10 from J, leaving 10 bases between them. In germline, CDR1 is SGHTA, CDR2 FQGTGA. The CDR3 bases are TGTGCCAGCAGCTTGCCCGGGCTCGAGCAGTTCTTC. Translated: CASSLPGLEQFF.

The rearrangement joins TRBV6-2 or TRBV6-3 to TRBJ1-5; D is unclear. The CDR3 has 13 amino acids. In germline, CDR1 is MNHEY, CDR2 SVGEGT. V lost 2 bases, J lost 5 bases, and 7 bases lay in between. CDR3 region: CASSYPNYQPQHF. The CDR3 nucleotides read TGTGCCAGCAGTTACCCTAATTATCAGCCCCAGCATTTT.

The chain recombines TRBV19 with TRBJ1-2; 8 bases match TRBD1. Germline-derived CDR1 and CDR2 are LNHDA and SQIVND (reference sequence). The CDR3 extends over 14 amino acids. After removal of 4 bases from V and 2 bases from J, the junction contained 3 bases not matched to a gene. The CDR3 protein is CASSTWDRNYGYTF. The CDR3 DNA sequence: TGTGCCAGTAGTACCTGGGACAGGAACTATGGCTACACCTTC.

The gene calls are TRBV27 and TRBJ1-3; TRBD1 matches at 7 bases. V was clipped by 0 bases and J by 4 bases; unmatched bases: 6. The CDR3 spans 16 residues. Germline V CDR1 and CDR2: MNHEY, SMNVEV (reference sequence). CDR3 amino acids: CASSLSGRGEGNTIYF. The CDR3 DNA follows: TGTGCCAGCAGTTTATCGGGCAGGGGGGAAGGAAACACCATATATTTT.

This chain links TRBV25-1 with TRBJ1-5; 9 positions agree with TRBD1. V lost 5 bases, J lost 3 bases, and 8 bases stayed unmatched. The CDR3 covers 16 residues. The germline CDR1 and CDR2 sequences are MGHDK and SYGVNS. DNA of the CDR3: TGTGCCAGCAGTAACTCCGGGACAGGGATCAATCAGCCCCAGCATTTT. Amino acids: CASSNSGTGINQPQHF. Based on the CDR3 plus reference TRBV25-1 and TRBJ1-5, the full variable domain is EADIYQTPRYLVIGTGKKITLECSQTMGHDKMYWYQQDPGMELHLIHYSYGVNSTEKGDLSSESTVSRIRTEHFPLTLESARPSHTSQYLCASSNSGTGINQPQHFGDGTRLSIL.

This clone appeared once. The rearrangement uses TRBV4-2 and TRBJ2-7; D remains ambiguous. Germline V CDR1 and CDR2: LGHNA, YNFKEQ. V lost 0 bases to trimming and J lost 0 bases, with 6 bases between them. CDR3 length: 14 residues. The CDR3 sequence: CASSQDLSSYEQYF. CDR3 nucleotides: TGTGCCAGCAGCCAAGATTTAAGCTCCTACGAGCAGTACTTC.

CDR3 in amino acids: CASSEGAGAFSNTGELFF. The CDR3 DNA follows: TGTGCCAGCAGTGAGGGAGCGGGAGCTTTTTCGAACACCGGGGAGCTGTTTTTT. This sequence joins TRBV6-1 and TRBJ2-2; TRBD2 aligns across 8 bases. V was clipped by 3 bases and J by 0 bases; unmatched bases: 9. The CDR3 contains 18 residues. The germline V gene has CDR1 MNHNS and CDR2 SASEGT.

This clone appeared once. The chain recombines TRBV7-8 with TRBJ2-5; D gene unclear. CDR1 is SGHVS, CDR2 FQNEAQ, per germline. The V end lost 1 base, the J end lost 3 bases, and 6 bases lay between the germline ends. The CDR3 extends over 13 amino acids. CDR3 loop: CASSLVGKETQYF. The CDR3 nucleotides read TGTGCCAGCAGCTTAGTAGGGAAAGAGACCCAGTACTTC.

This clone was detected only a few times. The V call is TRBV10-2, the J call TRBJ1-1; no reliable D call. Trimming cost V 6 bases and J 6 bases, with 11 bases left between them. The CDR3 loop spans 12 amino acids. In germline, CDR1 is WSHSY, CDR2 SAAADI. The CDR3: CASRDVSAEAFF. In DNA form, the CDR3 reads TGCGCCAGCAGGGACGTCTCGGCTGAAGCTTTCTTT.

This chain connects TRBV24-1 to TRBJ1-5, with 11 positions matching TRBD1. This CDR3 has 18 amino acids. Trimming removed 3 bases from V and 2 bases from J; junction bases left unmatched: 8. Germline V CDR1 and CDR2: KGHDR, SFDVKD. This CDR3 reads CATSDRTGGGQGNQPQHF. CDR3 bases: TGTGCCACCAGTGATAGGACAGGGGGCGGACAAGGCAATCAGCCCCAGCATTTT.

This clone was counted between two and nine times. The genes are TRBV28 and TRBJ1-2; 10 bases map to TRBD1. Germline-derived CDR1 and CDR2 are MDHEN and SYDVKM. V gave up 2 bases and J gave up 7 bases; unmatched junction bases: 1. This CDR3 spans 13 amino acids. For the CDR3, the DNA is TGTGCCAGCAGTTTAGGGACAGGGGTTGGCTACACCTTC. It specifies CASSLGTGVGYTF.

The chain is built from TRBV6-1 and TRBJ2-5; D is undetermined. There are 15 residues in the CDR3. Germline V gene lookup returns CDR1 MNHNS and CDR2 SASEGT. Trimming removed 3 bases at V and 4 bases at J, with 15 bases between. CDR3: CASSESGSPIETQYF. The CDR3 DNA sequence: TGTGCCAGCAGTGAGAGTGGGTCCCCCATAGAGACCCAGTACTTC.

The chain has TRBV27 and TRBJ2-7; D possibly corresponds to TRBD1 (6 bases). The CDR3 is 14 residues long. V lost 6 bases and J lost 4, with 16 bases in between. Germline assignment: CDR1 MNHEY and CDR2 SMNVEV (reference sequence). In nucleotides, the CDR3 is TGTGCCAGCAGAGTAGGACAGAGCCCATACGAGCAGTACTTC. This encodes CASRVGQSPYEQYF.

CDR3 DNA sequence: TGTGCCAGCAGTGAGCAAGGGGGAGGGTCGGGAGCGCAGCATTTT. It specifies CASSEQGGGSGAQHF. V is TRBV2 and J is TRBJ1-5, with D possibly TRBD1 on 6 matching bases. Germline CDR1 is SNHLY and CDR2 is FYNNEI. V lost 3 bases and J 13 bases, leaving 22 bases between the germline ends. The CDR3 contains 15 residues.

The chain is built from TRBV5-1 and TRBJ2-3, with TRBD2 identical over 7 bases. The CDR3 is 15 residues long. The V gene end was trimmed by 5 bases and the J gene end by 1 base; junction bases not matched to a gene: 7. Germline CDR1 reads SGHRS; CDR2 reads YFSETQ. The CDR3 region is CASRSRLAGTDTQYF. In DNA form, the CDR3 reads TGCGCCAGCAGATCTAGGCTAGCGGGCACAGATACGCAGTATTTT.

The rearrangement uses TRBV11-2 and TRBJ1-2; D call uncertain. This CDR3 spans 13 amino acids. Looked up from germline, CDR1 is SGHAT and CDR2 is FQNNGV. Trimming stripped 1 base from V and 2 bases from J, with 5 bases between. The CDR3, as DNA: TGTGCCAGCAGCTTAGGTGGGAACTATGGCTACACCTTC. This sequence encodes CASSLGGNYGYTF. Full variable domain (rest looked up from reference TRBV11-2 and TRBJ1-2): EAGVAQSPRYKIIEKRQSVAFWCNPISGHATLYWYQQILGQGPKLLIQFQNNGVVDDSQLPKDRFSAERLKGVDSTLKIQPAKLEDSAVYLCASSLGGNYGYTFGSGTRLTVV.

The rearrangement uses TRBV14 and TRBJ1-2; the D gene is possibly TRBD1 (5 bases). V lost 3 bases, J lost 5 bases, and 7 bases lay in between. The germline V gene encodes CDR1 SGHDN and CDR2 FVKESK. This CDR3 contains 12 residues. The CDR3 reads CASSQAGYGYTF. The CDR3 nucleotides are TGTGCCAGCAGCCAGGCAGGGTATGGCTACACCTTC.

V gene TRBV27 combines with J gene TRBJ2-7, with a tentative D call TRBD1 (6 bases). The CDR3 contains 16 residues. Between the trimmed V and J ends, which lost 0 bases and 1 base, there was a span of 13 bases. Germline V gene data show CDR1 as MNHEY and CDR2 as SMNVEV (reference sequence). CDR3 sequence (DNA): TGTGCCAGCAGTTTATCCCTAAGAGGACAGTCCTACGAGCAGTACTTC. Amino acid sequence: CASSLSLRGQSYEQYF.

The chain is built from TRBV13 and TRBJ2-3; TRBD2 matches 9 bases. After removal of 2 bases from V and 6 bases from J, the junction contained 6 bases not matched to a gene. CDR1 and CDR2 (germline): PRHDT, FYEKMQ (reference sequence). The CDR3 is 15 residues long. The CDR3 DNA is TGTGCCAGCAGCTTAAGGGTAGCGGGAGCGGATACGCAGTATTTT. This sequence encodes CASSLRVAGADTQYF. Full variable domain (rest looked up from reference TRBV13 and TRBJ2-3): AAGVIQSPRHLIKEKRETATLKCYPIPRHDTVYWYQQGPGQDPQFLISFYEKMQSDKGSIPDRFSAQQFSDYHSELNMSSLELGDSALYFCASSLRVAGADTQYFGPGTRLTVL.

This chain connects TRBV6-5 to TRBJ1-1, with D possibly being TRBD1 (6 bases). The CDR3 is made up of 12 amino acids. Between the trimmed V and J ends, which lost 5 bases and 3 bases, there was a span of 7 bases. Germline V gene sequence: CDR1 MNHEY, CDR2 SVGAGI. Here the CDR3 reads CASSTGYTEAFF. The CDR3, as DNA: TGTGCCAGCAGTACAGGGTACACTGAAGCTTTCTTT.

The rearrangement uses TRBV5-4 and TRBJ2-2; 8 bases match TRBD1. Germline CDR1 reads SGHNT; CDR2 reads YYREEE (reference sequence). V was pared by 4 bases and J by 1 base, with 6 bases of the junction left unmatched. The CDR3 contains 16 residues. The CDR3, as DNA: TGTGCCAGCAGCACCCGGACAGGGCTGAACACCGGGGAGCTGTTTTTT. Translating it yields CASSTRTGLNTGELFF.

The chain has TRBV7-9 and TRBJ2-7, with D hard to call. The germline V and J ends were trimmed by 5 bases and 6 bases, with 11 bases remaining between them. Germline V gene lookup returns CDR1 SEHNR and CDR2 FQNEAQ (reference sequence). The CDR3 contains 12 residues. CDR3 bases: TGTGCCAGCAGCACCCCCCTGTTCGAGCAGTACTTC. This codes for CASSTPLFEQYF.

This clone was counted a few times. The chain combines TRBV10-3 with TRBJ2-3, with D hard to call. Trimming cost V 3 bases and J 5 bases, with 15 bases left between them. The CDR3 runs 15 residues. The germline V gene encodes CDR1 ENHRY and CDR2 SYGVKD. In DNA, the CDR3 is TGTGCCATCAGTGAAGTGGGGTTGACTCAAGATACGCAGTATTTT. This translates into CAISEVGLTQDTQYF.

The CDR3 DNA sequence: TGTGCCAGCAGTTACCGAACAGGGGGCGGGCAGCCCCAGCATTTT. This translates into CASSYRTGGGQPQHF. This sequence joins TRBV6-5 and TRBJ1-5; the match to TRBD1 covers 9 bases. Germline V gene lookup returns CDR1 MNHEY and CDR2 SVGAGI. There are 15 residues in the CDR3. Trimming cost V 2 bases and J 7 bases; bases outside gene matches: 6.

The chain is built from TRBV7-2 and TRBJ2-7; a weak D match, TRBD1 (5 bases). Deletions cut 8 bases from V and 6 bases from J, with 14 bases between. The CDR3 consists of 12 residues. Germline V gene lookup returns CDR1 SGHTA and CDR2 FQGNSA. The CDR3 bases are TGTGCCAGCGGGGCGAGGACCCTCGAGCAGTACTTC. Amino acids: CASGARTLEQYF. The full variable domain, rest sourced from reference TRBV7-2 and TRBJ2-7, is GAGVSQSPSNKVTEKGKDVELRCDPISGHTALYWYRQSLGQGLEFLIYFQGNSAPDKSGLPSDRFSAERTGGSVSTLTIQRTQQEDSAVYLCASGARTLEQYFGPGTRLTVT.

This chain connects TRBV30 to TRBJ2-7, with D perhaps assigned TRBD1 or TRBD2 (5 bases each). V was pared by 2 bases and J by 7 bases, with 15 bases between. This CDR3 comprises 13 residues. In germline, CDR1 is GTSNPN, CDR2 SVGIG (reference sequence). DNA of the CDR3: TGTGCCTGGAGTAGAGGGGTAGTGGGGGAGCAGTACTTC. It specifies CAWSRGVVGEQYF.

CDR3 in DNA: TGTGCCAGTAGTATCGGGGACAACATTCAGTACTTC. This codes for CASSIGDNIQYF. The chain recombines TRBV19 with TRBJ2-4; D possibly uses TRBD1 or TRBD2 (5 bases each). Germline V gives CDR1 LNHDA, CDR2 SQIVND (reference sequence). This CDR3 contains 12 residues. Trimming stripped 3 bases from V and 7 bases from J, with 7 bases between. Combining the CDR3 with reference TRBV19 and TRBJ2-4 gives the whole variable domain DGGITQSPKYLFRKEGQNVTLSCEQNLNHDAMYWYRQDPGQGLRLIYYSQIVNDFQKGDIAEGYSVSREKKESFPLTVTSAQKNPTAFYLCASSIGDNIQYFGAGTRLSVL.

The rearrangement joins TRBV7-9 to TRBJ2-7; 15 positions agree with TRBD2. The germline V gene has CDR1 SEHNR and CDR2 FQNEAQ (reference sequence). With V trimmed by 5 bases and J by 5 bases, 7 bases remained unmatched. The CDR3 loop spans 16 amino acids. The CDR3: CASSPGLAGGQDEQYF. Here the CDR3 DNA reads TGTGCCAGCAGCCCGGGACTAGCGGGAGGTCAGGACGAGCAGTACTTC.

The rearrangement links TRBV6-5 to TRBJ2-7; D gene ambiguous. Germline V gene data show CDR1 as MNHEY and CDR2 as SVGAGI. This CDR3 spans 12 amino acids. Between the trimmed V and J ends, which lost 6 bases and 4 bases, there was a span of 10 bases. Here the CDR3 reads CASRTIGYEQYF. The CDR3 nucleotides read TGTGCCAGCAGGACGATTGGGTACGAGCAGTACTTC.

The chain joins TRBV11-3 to TRBJ2-1; TRBD2 aligns across 10 bases. Trimming cost V 5 bases and J 3 bases; bases outside gene matches: 4. Germline CDR1 reads SGHNT; CDR2 reads YENEEA. CDR3 length: 15 amino acids. The CDR3 is CASSPGTSVYNEQFF. In nucleotides, the CDR3 is TGTGCCAGCAGCCCCGGGACTAGCGTCTACAATGAGCAGTTCTTC.

This clone has a single count. CDR3 coding DNA: TGTGCCAGTAGTAGACAGAGTATCGCAACTAATGAAAAACTGTTTTTT. Encoded protein: CASSRQSIATNEKLFF. This chain links TRBV19 with TRBJ1-4; tentatively, D is TRBD1 (5 bases). Germline assignment: CDR1 LNHDA and CDR2 SQIVND (reference sequence). This CDR3 contains 16 residues. Trimming took 4 bases from V and 0 from J, leaving 12 bases between them.